One sample yielded the 15 T cell receptor beta chains listed below, sequenced in a study of cytomegalovirus exposure and HLA in healthy donors. Measured with immunoSEQ multiplex PCR; TCRdb has only the in-frame clones, and not every one. The sample holds fewer than 150,000 clones, 88% seen once. The sample comprised PBMCs. All receptors derive from a man under 40 in good health and CMV-seronegative.

This clone has just a few counts. The V call is TRBV19, the J call TRBJ1-2, with D perhaps matching TRBD1 (5 bases). Germline lookup yields CDR1 LNHDA and CDR2 SQIVND (reference sequence). V was trimmed by 5 bases and J by 5 bases, leaving 6 bases between them. The CDR3 sequence is 11 residues long. CDR3 sequence (DNA): TGTGCCAGTAGTGGGACTTATGGCTACACCTTC. Protein: CASSGTYGYTF.

Details on this clone: An end of the junction differs from the germline gene, which may be a read error. The genes are TRBV6-1 and TRBJ1-2; a weak D match, TRBD1 (5 bases). Germline V CDR1 and CDR2: MNHNS, SASEGT. The CDR3 is made up of 13 amino acids. CDR3 sequence reads: CASSEALRGSESF. Here the CDR3 DNA reads TGTGCCAGCAGTGAAGCGCTGCGGGGGTCAGAGTCCTTC.

A word on this clone: The same CDR3 arises from other DNA sequences in this sample as well. The CDR3 region has the DNA TGCAGCGTTGAACTGTCCGGACTCCTCGCTCCAGATACGCAGTATTTT. Translated: CSVELSGLLAPDTQYF. The chain has TRBV29-1 and TRBJ2-3; a weak D match, TRBD2 (5 bases). Germline CDR1 is SQVTM and CDR2 is ANQGSEA. Trimming took 2 bases from V and 4 from J, leaving 19 bases between them. The CDR3 covers 16 residues.

The genes are TRBV5-4 and TRBJ2-1; 14 nucleotides agree with TRBD2. V lost 4 bases to trimming and J lost 2 bases; unmatched junction nucleotides: 5. CDR3 length: 17 amino acids. Germline CDR1 and CDR2: SGHNT and YYREEE (reference sequence). CDR3: CASSPRGLAGAYNEQFF. For the CDR3, the DNA is TGTGCCAGCAGCCCTCGGGGACTAGCGGGAGCCTACAATGAGCAGTTCTTC.

This chain uses TRBV5-1 with TRBJ2-3, with 8 bases identical to TRBD1. Germline CDR1 and CDR2: SGHRS and YFSETQ. This CDR3 is built from 15 residues. The J segment lost 3 bases and the V segment lost 0 bases, leaving 3 bases of the junction unmatched. CDR3 coding DNA: TGCGCCAGCAGCTTGGCAGGGGGCCCAACAGATACGCAGTATTTT. It is translated as CASSLAGGPTDTQYF. Based on the CDR3 plus reference TRBV5-1 and TRBJ2-3, the full variable domain is KAGVTQTPRYLIKTRGQQVTLSCSPISGHRSVSWYQQTPGQGLQFLFEYFSETQRNKGNFPGRFSGRQFSNSRSEMNVSTLELGDSALYLCASSLAGGPTDTQYFGPGTRLTVL.

The V and J genes are TRBV9 and TRBJ2-1, with D tentatively TRBD2 (6 bases). From germline, CDR1 is SGDLS and CDR2 YYNGEE. The germline V and J ends were trimmed by 2 bases and 0 bases, with 9 bases remaining between them. This CDR3 has 15 residues. The CDR3 region is CASSVNGGSYNEQFF. DNA for the CDR3: TGTGCCAGCAGCGTCAACGGGGGCTCCTACAATGAGCAGTTCTTC.

The chain recombines TRBV7-2 with TRBJ2-1; TRBD2 matches at 9 bases. This CDR3 comprises 16 residues. Germline CDR1 SGHTA, CDR2 FQGNSA. V was clipped by 2 bases and J by 2 bases; unmatched bases: 4. The CDR3 protein is CASSLNLAGTYNEQFF. The DNA of the CDR3 is TGTGCCAGCAGCTTAAATCTAGCGGGGACCTACAATGAGCAGTTCTTC.

The chain is built from TRBV9 and TRBJ2-7, with a tentative D call TRBD1 (6 bases). V lost 4 bases and J 3 bases, leaving 14 bases between the germline ends. CDR3 length: 14 amino acids. The V gene's germline CDR1 is SGDLS and CDR2 YYNGEE. The CDR3 DNA reads TGTGCCAGCAGCCCCAGGACAGTTCACTACGAGCAGTACTTC. It translates to CASSPRTVHYEQYF.

The V gene is TRBV5-1, the J gene TRBJ2-3, with TRBD2 matching over 12 bases. The CDR3 spans 17 residues. The V gene's germline CDR1 is SGHRS and CDR2 YFSETQ. Trimming at V came to 5 bases and at J to 0 bases, leaving 7 bases not matched to a gene. The CDR3 sequence is CASRTTSGRISTDTQYF. In DNA, the CDR3 is TGCGCCAGCAGAACGACTAGCGGGAGAATTAGCACAGATACGCAGTATTTT.

The chain links TRBV4-1 to TRBJ2-2, with D possibly TRBD1 on 6 matching bases. Germline V lookup: CDR1 MGHRA, CDR2 YSYEKL. The ends were cut back, 3 bases at V and 2 bases at J, with 13 bases in the middle. The CDR3 is 16 amino acids. Here the CDR3 reads CASSHGQRRNTGELFF. The DNA of the CDR3 is TGCGCCAGCAGCCACGGACAGAGAAGAAACACCGGGGAGCTGTTTTTT.

The chain recombines TRBV19 with TRBJ1-4, with a possible D match to TRBD1 (5 bases). V dropped 4 bases and J dropped 7 bases, with 13 bases sitting between them. This CDR3 contains 14 residues. The germline V gene encodes CDR1 LNHDA and CDR2 SQIVND (reference sequence). The CDR3 here is CASSKRGGVEKLFF. CDR3 sequence (DNA): TGTGCCAGTAGTAAAAGGGGAGGGGTTGAAAAACTGTTTTTT. The variable domain in full, with the rest retrieved from reference TRBV19 and TRBJ1-4, is DGGITQSPKYLFRKEGQNVTLSCEQNLNHDAMYWYRQDPGQGLRLIYYSQIVNDFQKGDIAEGYSVSREKKESFPLTVTSAQKNPTAFYLCASSKRGGVEKLFFGSGTQLSVL.

The CDR3 spells CASSPKGGVLDGYTF. CDR3 in DNA: TGTGCCAGCAGCCCAAAGGGCGGGGTTCTGGATGGCTACACCTTC. The chain links TRBV7-2 to TRBJ1-2; D not certain. V lost 5 bases, J lost 6 bases, and 19 bases lay in between. CDR1 and CDR2 (germline): SGHTA, FQGNSA. The CDR3 is made up of 15 amino acids.

The chain employs TRBV2 and TRBJ2-5; D possibly corresponds to TRBD1 (5 bases). CDR1 and CDR2 (germline): SNHLY, FYNNEI. The CDR3 consists of 13 residues. V dropped 7 bases and J dropped 7 bases, with 16 bases sitting between them. DNA of the CDR3: TGTGCCAGCACGTATGAGCTTACAGGGACCCAGTACTTC. Encoded protein: CASTYELTGTQYF.

J is TRBJ2-2 and V is TRBV7-9, with 10 positions matching TRBD2. Germline CDR1 and CDR2: SEHNR and FQNEAQ (reference sequence). V was clipped by 4 bases and J by 5 bases; unmatched bases: 7. The CDR3 totals 16 residues. DNA of the CDR3: TGTGCCAGCAGCTCACTAGCGGGGAGGTTAACCGGGGAGCTGTTTTTT. It yields the protein CASSSLAGRLTGELFF.

J is TRBJ2-3 and V is TRBV6-1, with D possibly being TRBD1 (6 bases). CDR1 is MNHNS, CDR2 SASEGT, per germline. The V and J ends lost 6 bases and 2 bases respectively, with 15 bases between them. The CDR3 is 15 residues long. The CDR3 DNA sequence: TGTGCCAGCAGCCTTTTCAGGACAGCCACAGATACGCAGTATTTT. It translates to CASSLFRTATDTQYF.